This TCR beta chain was recovered during a study of human T cells and chemical hapten exposure. The treatment denotes: therapeutic diphenylcyclopropenone sensitization with weekly scalp DPC. Unique molecular identifiers were affixed to discrete cDNA molecules within the library. TCRdb reprocessed the reads via MiXCR and lists one record per CDR3 protein. Of several hundred distinct CDR3 sequences detected, about 90% appear once; the ten largest clones hold 20% to 25%. The clonotype originates from an adult with alopecia areata. Some clones in this sample may be carry-over from other donors' samples. This table probably holds off-target reads from a library built for another chain. Sequencing was performed on whole blood, taken before DPC sensitization or 2, 6, or about 24 weeks after (not recorded which).

The CDR3 reads CASSTITLAGGLFF. The CDR3 coding sequence is TGTGCCAGCAGTACTATTACGCTAGCGGGGGGTCTGTTCTTC. The chain couples TRBV28 to TRBJ2-1; 11 bases line up with TRBD2. Germline V gives CDR1 MDHEN, CDR2 SYDVKM. Trimming at V came to 5 bases and at J to 15 bases, leaving 12 bases not matched to a gene. The length of the CDR3 is 14 residues.